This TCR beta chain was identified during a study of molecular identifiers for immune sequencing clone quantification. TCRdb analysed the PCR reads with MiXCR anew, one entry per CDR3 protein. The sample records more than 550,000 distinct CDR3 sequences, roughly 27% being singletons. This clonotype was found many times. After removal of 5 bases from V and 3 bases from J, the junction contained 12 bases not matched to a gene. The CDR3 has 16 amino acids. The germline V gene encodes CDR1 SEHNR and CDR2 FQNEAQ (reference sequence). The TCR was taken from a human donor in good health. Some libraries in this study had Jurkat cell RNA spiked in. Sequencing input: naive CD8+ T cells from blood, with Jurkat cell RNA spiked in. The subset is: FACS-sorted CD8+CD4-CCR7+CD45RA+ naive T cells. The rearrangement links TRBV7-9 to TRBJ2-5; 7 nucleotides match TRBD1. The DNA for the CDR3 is TGTGCCAGCAGCGCAACCCCCGGACAGGATAAAGAGACCCAGTACTTC. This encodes CASSATPGQDKETQYF.